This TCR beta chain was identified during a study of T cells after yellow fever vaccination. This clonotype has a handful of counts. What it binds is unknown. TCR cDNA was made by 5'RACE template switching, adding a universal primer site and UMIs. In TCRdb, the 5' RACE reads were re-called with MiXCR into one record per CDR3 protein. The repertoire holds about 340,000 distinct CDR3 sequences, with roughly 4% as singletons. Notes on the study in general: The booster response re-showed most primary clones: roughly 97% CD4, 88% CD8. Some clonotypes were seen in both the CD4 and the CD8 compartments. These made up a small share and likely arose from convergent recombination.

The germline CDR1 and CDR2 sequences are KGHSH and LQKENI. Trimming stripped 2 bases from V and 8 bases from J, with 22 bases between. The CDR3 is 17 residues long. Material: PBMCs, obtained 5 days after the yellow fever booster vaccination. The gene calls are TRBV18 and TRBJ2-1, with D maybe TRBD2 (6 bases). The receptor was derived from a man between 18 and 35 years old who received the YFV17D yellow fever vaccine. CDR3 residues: CASSPWGEDGEADEQFF. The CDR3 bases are TGTGCCAGCTCACCATGGGGGGAAGACGGGGAGGCGGATGAGCAGTTCTTC.